The rows below give T cell receptor beta chains drawn from one sample of a study of cytomegalovirus exposure and HLA in healthy donors. Assay: immunoSEQ multiplex PCR; the TCRdb copy retains only in-frame clones and omits some. The sample has some 120,000 clones; about 8.6% are singletons. The sequenced sample consisted of PBMCs. Receptors were obtained from a woman in her 40s in good health and CMV-seropositive. Each CDR3 is given with its conserved first and last residue. A D gene is named only where the DNA matches it firmly. Clone size is shown for a subset of rows, as once, few, many or a class of expanded clone.

clone_size: -; j_call: TRBJ1-6; v_call: TRBV28; d_call: -; cdr3_nt: TGTGCCAGCAGTTTATCAGGGGTCCATTCACCCCTCCACTTT; cdr3_aa: CASSLSGVHSPLHF
clone_size: few; j_call: TRBJ1-4; v_call: TRBV6-6; d_call: -; cdr3_nt: TGTGCCAGCAGCTGGGGTGCGGGGGGGGGCGAAGAAAAACTGTTTTTT; cdr3_aa: CASSWGAGGGEEKLFF
clone_size: -; j_call: TRBJ2-7; v_call: TRBV10-2; d_call: -; cdr3_nt: TGCGCCAGCAGTGAGCCCCCTGGGCAGCCAACGCTTAACTACGAGCAGTACTTC; cdr3_aa: CASSEPPGQPTLNYEQYF
clone_size: few; j_call: TRBJ1-1; v_call: TRBV10-1; d_call: TRBD1; cdr3_nt: TGCGCCAGCAGCCTCGGACAGGGGTGGAGCACTGAAGCTTTCTTT; cdr3_aa: CASSLGQGWSTEAFF
clone_size: -; j_call: TRBJ2-7; v_call: TRBV19; d_call: -; cdr3_nt: TGTGCCAGTAGTATAGGGAGGGGGCTGAGGTACGAGCAGTACTTC; cdr3_aa: CASSIGRGLRYEQYF
clone_size: -; j_call: TRBJ2-7; v_call: TRBV30; d_call: -; cdr3_nt: TGTGCCTGGAGTGTGGGAGGGGGGGCCTACGAGCAGTACTTC; cdr3_aa: CAWSVGGGAYEQYF
clone_size: many; j_call: TRBJ1-5; v_call: TRBV6-6; d_call: -; cdr3_nt: TGTGCCAGCAGTTATGAGCTCAATCAGCCCCAGCATTTT; cdr3_aa: CASSYELNQPQHF
clone_size: -; j_call: TRBJ2-2; v_call: TRBV5-1; d_call: -; cdr3_nt: TGCGCCAGCAGCTTTGGGCTCTCGACCGCGAACACCGGGGAGCTGTTTTTT; cdr3_aa: CASSFGLSTANTGELFF
clone_size: -; j_call: TRBJ1-2; v_call: TRBV18; d_call: -; cdr3_nt: TGTGCCAGCTCACCAGAAGGGGACTATGGCTACACCTTC; cdr3_aa: CASSPEGDYGYTF
clone_size: few; j_call: TRBJ2-7; v_call: TRBV5-6; d_call: TRBD1; cdr3_nt: TGTGCCAGCAGCGGGACAGGGACCTACGAGCAGTACTTC; cdr3_aa: CASSGTGTYEQYF
clone_size: few; j_call: TRBJ2-7; v_call: TRBV6-6; d_call: TRBD2; cdr3_nt: TGTGCCAGCAGTTTGCTAGCGGGTTCCTACGAGCAGTACTTC; cdr3_aa: CASSLLAGSYEQYF
clone_size: few; j_call: TRBJ1-5; v_call: TRBV6-1; d_call: -; cdr3_nt: TGTGCCAGCAGTGGAGTCGGGGGTGCGAATCAGCCCCAGCATTTT; cdr3_aa: CASSGVGGANQPQHF
clone_size: few; j_call: TRBJ2-3; v_call: TRBV5-4; d_call: TRBD2; cdr3_nt: TGTGCCAGCAGCTTTCGTAGCGGGGGCCCAGATACGCAGTATTTT; cdr3_aa: CASSFRSGGPDTQYF
clone_size: -; j_call: TRBJ2-7; v_call: TRBV7-2; d_call: -; cdr3_nt: TGTGCCAGCAGCGCCCGGGACGAGCAGTACTTC; cdr3_aa: CASSARDEQYF
clone_size: -; j_call: TRBJ1-2; v_call: TRBV6-5; d_call: TRBD1; cdr3_nt: TGTGCCAGCAGTACAGGGGGAGTCTATGGCTACACCTTC; cdr3_aa: CASSTGGVYGYTF
clone_size: -; j_call: TRBJ2-1; v_call: TRBV5-4; d_call: -; cdr3_nt: TGTGCCAGCAGCCCCTCCGGAGGACTTGAGCAGTTCTTC; cdr3_aa: CASSPSGGLEQFF
clone_size: -; j_call: TRBJ2-1; v_call: TRBV27; d_call: TRBD2; cdr3_nt: TGTGCCAGCCTCCCTATAGCGGGATCCAATGAGCAGTTCTTC; cdr3_aa: CASLPIAGSNEQFF
clone_size: -; j_call: TRBJ2-2; v_call: TRBV4-1; d_call: TRBD1; cdr3_nt: TGCGCCAGCAGCCCGTCACTCCGGCAGGGGGCCGCGAACACCGGGGAGCTGTTTTTT; cdr3_aa: CASSPSLRQGAANTGELFF
clone_size: -; j_call: TRBJ2-1; v_call: TRBV6-5; d_call: TRBD2; cdr3_nt: TGTGCCAGCAAACGGGGAGGGAGGAATGAGCAGTTCTTC; cdr3_aa: CASKRGGRNEQFF
clone_size: -; j_call: TRBJ1-5; v_call: TRBV28; d_call: -; cdr3_nt: TGTGCCAGCAGAGGGGCCAGCAATCAGCCCCAGCATTTT; cdr3_aa: CASRGASNQPQHF
clone_size: few; j_call: TRBJ1-5; v_call: TRBV2; d_call: -; cdr3_nt: TGTGCCAGCAGTGAGGGGTACAGGGTAAGCAATCAGCCCCAGCATTTT; cdr3_aa: CASSEGYRVSNQPQHF
clone_size: -; j_call: TRBJ2-2; v_call: TRBV10-1; d_call: -; cdr3_nt: TGCGCCAGCGGCGGGGCAGGGAGTAACACCGGGGAGCTGTTTTTT; cdr3_aa: CASGGAGSNTGELFF